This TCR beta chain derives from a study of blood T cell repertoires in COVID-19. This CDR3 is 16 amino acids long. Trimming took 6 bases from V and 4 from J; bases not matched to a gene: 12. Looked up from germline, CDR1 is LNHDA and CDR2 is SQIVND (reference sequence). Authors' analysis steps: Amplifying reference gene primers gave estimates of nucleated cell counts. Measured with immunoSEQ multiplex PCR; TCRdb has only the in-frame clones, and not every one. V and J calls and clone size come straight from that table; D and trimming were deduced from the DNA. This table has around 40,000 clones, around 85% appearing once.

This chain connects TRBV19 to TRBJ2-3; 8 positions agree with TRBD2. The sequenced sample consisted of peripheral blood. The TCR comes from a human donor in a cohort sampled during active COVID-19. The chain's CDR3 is CASSPGVAGSSDTQYF. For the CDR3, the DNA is TGTGCCAGTAGCCCTGGGGTAGCGGGGTCCTCAGATACGCAGTATTTT.